This TCR beta chain was captured in a study of T cell clonality in common variable immunodeficiency (dated by TCRdb to 2014 to 2015). Standard criteria, namely reduction of serum IgG, IgA and/or IgM below the normal range together with specific antibody deficiency, were applied for the diagnosis of CVID. A total of 45 or so subjects (about 15 female and about 30 male; age range 9 to 64 years, mean age around 40) were included in the CVID group. Predominantly Caucasian heritage was noted among both the CVID patients and the healthy controls. All CVID subjects had received replacement immunoglobulin therapy for at least one year at the time of study participation. At blood collection, none of the CVID subjects was ill or on immunomodulatory or immunosuppressive medication. Heparinized peripheral whole blood samples of roughly 5 to 8 ml were obtained from each donor. Genomic DNA from adults with common variable immune deficiency (CVID) and from healthy adult controls was used to sequence TCRbeta CDR3 repertoires. Diluted blood was density-centrifuged over Hypaque 1077 or Ficoll-Paque to isolate peripheral blood mononuclear cells. Genomic DNA was obtained from unsorted mononuclear cells using either Qiagen column purification or a centrifugation-based method.

To note about this clone: It has no known antigen specificity. The CDR3 end falls 3 residues outside the read, so it is completed with the germline J gene.

Based on the germline V gene (reference sequence), the CDR1 and CDR2 sequences are LNHDA and SQIVND. Trimming takes 5 bases off V and 5 bases off J; junction bases not matched to a gene: 9. There are 15 amino acids in the CDR3, from cysteine to phenylalanine inclusive. The 36 bases shown cover part of the CDR3, and their frame starts at base 1. Equivalent amounts of genomic DNA from CVID and control samples were used as sequencing input. For every sample, a 60 bp segment covering the rearranged TCRbeta CDR3 region was amplified and then sequenced. The immunoSEQ assay, a bias-corrected multiplex PCR combined with high-throughput sequencing, was used to amplify TCRbeta. Regarding the original processing steps: Every unique nucleotide sequence was considered a clone and was annotated with V, D and J genes, copy number and frequency. Sequences were labeled productive if in frame, and non-productive if out of frame or containing stop codons. Clonality was calculated from Shannon's entropy as previously described. The predicted amino acid sequences of productive clones were used to derive the mean CDR3 Kyte-Doolittle hydropathy. Using the R hclust function, scaled V gene usage was clustered hierarchically with Manhattan distance and complete linkage. To assess clone sharing by CDR3 amino acid sequence, 12 repertoires per group were resampled over 100 rounds. The repertoires were searched for around 65 published EBV-specific and about 250 published CMV-specific TCRbeta sequences. Analysis left out a couple of CVID samples that produced under 10,000 sequences, so a few dozen CVID repertoires remained. TCRdb took over this immuneACCESS table, retaining in-frame rearrangements with V and J assigned. Such tables are incomplete; in checked studies, under half of the missing clones stem from an unresolved V gene, and the remainder is unexplained. Clone size and the V and J calls come from that table; the DNA yielded D and trimming. This sample has more than 25,000 clones in the table, none counted a single time. Of the sample, 4% falls within the top ten clones.

Findings and caveats that apply to the study as a whole: According to the authors, finding the cause of the higher clonality in CVID would require sequencing the repertoires of T cell subpopulations. Differences among patients in the CVID cohort limited the correlations between repertoire features and clinical complications. TCRbeta clonality was higher in CVID subjects than in healthy controls (t-test p = 0.018), and the increase was most characteristic of about a third of subjects. Even though DNA input was equal, the average per sample came to 65,000 to 85,000 unique sequences for controls compared with about 30,000 for CVID samples. Fewer TCRbeta clones were shared among CVID subjects than among healthy controls (p < 0.0001). Reportedly, TCRbeta sequences from CVID had fewer deletions and N-nucleotide insertions, and highly modified clones with 13 or more V deletions were absent from CVID.

The receptor chain draws on TRBV19 and TRBJ1-3, with 7 central nucleotides matching TRBD1. The sequenced sample was peripheral blood mononuclear cells. This clonotype was obtained from a human donor with common variable immunodeficiency. The CDR3 protein sequence reads: CASSYGDSGRNTIYF. The CDR3 DNA, read in part, is TGTGCCAGTAGTTACGGGGACAGCGGTAGAAACACC.